These 30 T cell receptor beta chains were sequenced from one sample in a study of tumor-infiltrating lymphocytes in primary liver carcinoma. With a constant-region primer, TCR beta cDNA was made from approximately 520 ng of total RNA. TCR beta libraries came from three nested multiplex PCR rounds using slightly modified ARM-PCR. Each of the first two PCR rounds ran 9 to 11 cycles with TRBV1-TRBV30 forward and C-beta reverse primers. TCRdb re-derived calls from the multiplex PCR reads in MiXCR, one entry per CDR3 protein. This sample has fewer than 250,000 distinct CDR3 sequences, with 65% found just once. Out of unsorted whole blood came the blood RNA, and germline DNA was extracted as well. Source material: peripheral blood. The receptors were sampled from a woman aged 55-70 years with primary liver carcinoma and hepatitis B virus infection.

To note about this clonotype: No conserved phenylalanine or tryptophan is present at the end of the CDR3, so a read error is the likely explanation. This sequence joins TRBV7-9 and TRBJ2-7; 7 bases agree with TRBD2. This CDR3 has 16 amino acids. Unmatched junction bases numbered 16, after V lost 5 bases and J lost 6 bases. Germline assignment: CDR1 SEHNR and CDR2 FQNEAQ (reference sequence). The CDR3 DNA sequence: TGTGCCAGCAGCCCCCGACTATCGGAGGGAGGGTTCGAGCAGTACTCC. This translates into CASSPRLSEGGFEQYS.

The chain recombines TRBV18 with TRBJ2-3, with TRBD2 matching 10 bases. The CDR3 is 17 residues long. V shed 5 bases and J 3 bases; nucleotides not matched to a gene: 11. The germline CDR1 and CDR2 sequences are KGHSH and LQKENI. CDR3 region: CASSAPLAGVRTDTQYF. CDR3 in DNA: TGTGCCAGCTCAGCTCCTCTAGCGGGAGTTCGAACAGATACGCAGTATTTT.

A note on this clonotype: This may stem from a read error, because a much larger clone lies one nucleotide away. The chain couples TRBV6-2 or TRBV6-3 to TRBJ2-5, with D perhaps matching TRBD1 (5 bases). The CDR3 runs to 14 residues. The V gene's germline CDR1 is MNHEY and CDR2 SVGEGT. This chain's CDR3 is CASSDTQVTEIQYF. The CDR3 region has the DNA TGTGCCAGCAGTGATACACAGGTCACTGAGATCCAGTACTTC.

This clonotype appeared many times. V is TRBV30 and J is TRBJ1-1; perhaps TRBD1 as D (5 bases). The CDR3 spans 13 residues. CDR1 is GTSNPN, CDR2 SVGIG, per germline (reference sequence). With 0 bases removed from V and 4 bases from J, the gap between germline ends came to 9 bases. CDR3 nucleotide sequence: TGTGCCTGGAGTGTGGGACTCCTCACTGAAGCTTTCTTT. Its protein is CAWSVGLLTEAFF.

About this clonotype itself: This is likely a read error, given that the CDR3 carries no conserved phenylalanine or tryptophan at its end. The rearrangement joins TRBV11-2 to TRBJ1-6; D is possibly TRBD1 (6 bases). The CDR3 has 15 amino acids. The germline V gene encodes CDR1 SGHAT and CDR2 FQNNGV. CDR3: CASSLDLGANSPLHI. The CDR3 DNA follows: TGTGCCAGCAGTTTAGACCTGGGGGCCAATTCACCCCTCCACATT.

To note about this clonotype: A much more abundant neighbour one base away suggests this may be a read error. The V gene is TRBV5-1, the J gene TRBJ2-5; D is unresolved. V was cut by 0 bases and J by 5 bases, with 14 bases left in between. The CDR3 runs to 15 residues. CDR1 is SGHRS, CDR2 YFSETQ, per germline. The CDR3 DNA sequence: TGCGCCAGCAGCTTGGCCCAGTTTGTGGAGGAGACCCAGTACTTC. Its translation is CASSLAQFVEETQYF.

This clonotype was recorded a few times. V is TRBV28 and J is TRBJ2-3; 8 nucleotides agree with TRBD1. This CDR3 has 16 residues. Losses at the gene ends were 7 bases for V and 4 bases for J; bases not matched to a gene: 13. The germline V gene has CDR1 MDHEN and CDR2 SYDVKM. The CDR3 region has the DNA TGTGCCAGCACCACCAATAGACAGGGGAAAGCAGATACGCAGTATTTT. Translated: CASTTNRQGKADTQYF.

Notes on this clonotype: The conserved phenylalanine or tryptophan is not found at the CDR3 terminus, so this likely reflects a read error. The rearrangement uses TRBV28 and TRBJ2-4; D perhaps matches TRBD2 (6 bases). This CDR3 has 16 amino acids. Between the trimmed V and J ends, which lost 7 bases and 1 base, there was a span of 17 bases. The V gene's germline CDR1 is MDHEN and CDR2 SYDVKM. CDR3 protein: CASTELASAAKNIQYL. CDR3 nucleotide sequence: TGTGCCAGCACCGAACTAGCATCGGCGGCCAAAAACATTCAGTACCTC.

For this clonotype: This clone may be a read error of a much larger clone one base away. The rearrangement joins TRBV6-1 to TRBJ2-1, with 12 bases that match TRBD2. Germline CDR1 reads MNHNS; CDR2 reads SASEGT. This CDR3 is built from 14 residues. CDR3 in amino acids: CASSLAGGSNGQFF. Here the CDR3 DNA reads TGTGCCAGCAGTCTAGCGGGAGGGTCCAATGGGCAGTTCTTC.

Concerning this clonotype: The CDR3 carries no conserved terminal phenylalanine or tryptophan, so it likely arises from a read error. The J gene is TRBJ2-7, the V gene TRBV5-6; D gene unclear. CDR3 size: 13 residues. V was cut by 2 bases and J by 5 bases, with 11 bases left in between. CDR1 is SGHDT and CDR2 is YYEEEE in the germline V gene. The CDR3 protein is CASSFMTCHEQYL. The CDR3 bases are TGTGCCAGCAGCTTCATGACTTGTCACGAGCAGTACCTC.

A note on this clonotype: This may arise from a read error, as a much more abundant clone is one base away. The chain combines TRBV4-1 with TRBJ1-2, with D perhaps TRBD1 (5 bases). Germline-derived CDR1 and CDR2 are MGHRA and YSYEKL. The CDR3 has 14 amino acids. CDR3 loop: CASSQPRRGYCYTF. Written as DNA, the CDR3 is TGCGCCAGCAGCCAGCCTCGCCGGGGCTATTGCTACACCTTC.

A few counts support this clonotype. The chain carries TRBV6-1 and TRBJ2-3; tentative D call: TRBD2 (5 bases). V lost 6 bases and J 3 bases, leaving 10 bases between the germline ends. The germline V gene has CDR1 MNHNS and CDR2 SASEGT. The CDR3 loop spans 13 amino acids. This CDR3 is CASSPGRTDTQYF. The CDR3 DNA follows: TGTGCCAGCAGCCCGGGGAGAACAGATACGCAGTATTTT.

Comment on this clonotype: This CDR3 fails to terminate in the conserved phenylalanine or tryptophan, so it likely reflects a read error. The genes are TRBV28 and TRBJ1-1, with D unclear. This CDR3 is built from 14 residues. Germline V CDR1 and CDR2: MDHEN, SYDVKM. Trimming pared 5 bases from V and 0 bases from J, leaving 10 bases between. CDR3 loop: CASSLGRLNTEAFI. The CDR3 coding sequence is TGTGCCAGCAGTCTCGGACGGCTGAACACTGAAGCTTTCATT.

This clonotype was seen only once. This is likely a read error, given that the CDR3 carries no conserved phenylalanine or tryptophan at its end. The genes are TRBV11-2 and TRBJ2-7, with D hard to call. Germline V gene lookup returns CDR1 SGHAT and CDR2 FQNNGV. The CDR3 is 12 residues long. This CDR3 is CASSHSRHEQYY. DNA for the CDR3: TGCGCCAGCAGCCACAGTAGACACGAGCAGTACTAC.

The table lists this clonotype with a count of one. The junction departs from the called germline gene at one end, perhaps through a read error. Written as DNA, the CDR3 is TGTGCCAGCAGTGCCCCGGGACAAGGGACCTACGAGCAGCACTTC. This codes for CASSAPGQGTYEQHF. The chain joins TRBV28 to TRBJ2-7; D might be TRBD1 (6 bases). This CDR3 region has 15 residues. The germline CDR1 and CDR2 sequences are MDHEN and SYDVKM.

CDR3 sequence (DNA): TGTGTCATCAGTTTATGGGACAACCCGACCTACGAGCAGTACTTC. It yields the protein CVISLWDNPTYEQYF. The chain links TRBV28 to TRBJ2-7; possible D gene TRBD1, 6 bases. Germline loops: CDR1 MDHEN, CDR2 SYDVKM. The length of the CDR3 is 15 residues.

Notes on this clonotype: This may come from a read error, since a much larger clone is one base off. Lacking the conserved final phenylalanine or tryptophan, this CDR3 likely reflects a read error. The rearrangement uses TRBV7-8 and TRBJ1-1, with no clear D. V gave up 2 bases and J gave up 6 bases, with 13 bases separating them. From germline, CDR1 is SGHVS and CDR2 FQNEAQ. The CDR3 extends over 14 amino acids. The CDR3 here is CASSLHETYSEAFI. In nucleotides, the CDR3 is TGTGCCAGCAGCTTACACGAAACATACTCTGAAGCTTTCATT.

To note about this clonotype: A much larger clone differs from this one at a single base, so this may be a read error. This chain connects TRBV7-3 to TRBJ1-1, with 8 bases identical to TRBD1. Germline values: CDR1 SGHTA, CDR2 FQGTGA. CDR3 length: 14 residues. V lost 7 bases to trimming and J lost 2 bases; unmatched junction nucleotides: 6. This CDR3 reads CASTVDRGNTEAFF. CDR3 DNA sequence: TGTGCCAGCACCGTAGACAGGGGTAACACTGAAGCTTTCTTT.

Points on this clonotype: This could be a read error, since a much larger clone is one nucleotide away. The V gene is TRBV29-1, the J gene TRBJ1-2; D possibly corresponds to TRBD1 (5 bases). The length of the CDR3 is 14 residues. Germline V gene data show CDR1 as SQVTM and CDR2 as ANQGSEA. Written as DNA, the CDR3 is TGCAGCGTCGTTTCGGGGGGGTCTAACTATGGCCACACCTTC. It is translated as CSVVSGGSNYGHTF.

As to this clonotype: An end of the junction does not agree with germline; a read error may underlie this. The chain is built from TRBV6-1 and TRBJ1-1; 9 bases are a match to TRBD1. From germline, CDR1 is MNHNS and CDR2 SASEGT. The CDR3 is 16 amino acids. The CDR3 here is CASSSPTGGFNTEALF. CDR3 sequence (DNA): TGTGCCAGTAGTTCCCCTACAGGGGGCTTCAACACTGAAGCTCTCTTT.

In regard to this clonotype: The junction and the germline gene differ at one end; a read error may be behind it. V gene TRBV12-3 or TRBV12-4 combines with J gene TRBJ2-1; D ambiguous. CDR3 length: 15 amino acids. CDR3 amino acids: CASSLEIGPYNEQFF. DNA for the CDR3: TGTGCCAGCAGTTTAGAGATAGGACCCTATAATGAGCAGTTCTTC.

On this clonotype: This may be a read error: a much more frequent sequence differs by one nucleotide. V is TRBV4-1 and J is TRBJ2-3, with 12 bases that match TRBD2. This CDR3 is built from 17 residues. Germline assignment: CDR1 MGHRA and CDR2 YSYEKL. The CDR3 region has the DNA TGCGCCAGCAGCCAAGATTTGACTAGCGGGAGTCGGGATAGGCAGTATTTT. This codes for CASSQDLTSGSRDRQYF.

Points on this clonotype: The junction shows a germline mismatch at one end, possibly a read error. The rearrangement joins TRBV6-1 to TRBJ2-1, with D perhaps TRBD2 (6 bases). Per germline, CDR1 MNHNS and CDR2 SASEGT. There are 14 residues in the CDR3. In DNA, the CDR3 is TGTGCCAGCAGTGAATTCGGGGGATACAGTGAGCAGTTCTTC. This translates into CASSEFGGYSEQFF.

On this clonotype itself: The CDR3 ends on some other residue instead of the conserved phenylalanine or tryptophan, so this is likely a read error. The V and J genes are TRBV6-1 and TRBJ2-1; no reliable D call. V dropped 3 bases and J dropped 12 bases, with 9 bases sitting between them. This CDR3 has 11 amino acids. Germline CDR1 MNHNS, CDR2 SASEGT. The CDR3 loop reads CASSEGRLQFL. The CDR3 coding sequence is TGTGCCAGCAGTGAGGGCCGGTTGCAGTTCTTA.

This clonotype was seen repeatedly, ten times or more. The rearrangement joins TRBV12-3 or TRBV12-4 to TRBJ1-1, with 10 bases fitting TRBD1. The ends lost 7 bases at V and 11 bases at J; junction bases unmatched: 4. The CDR3 has 11 amino acids. The CDR3 DNA sequence: TGTGCCAGCACCGTGGGACAGGGGGCTTTCTTT. It codes for CASTVGQGAFF.

On this clonotype itself: The junction does not match germline at one end; this may be a read error. The chain joins TRBV5-1 to TRBJ2-1; 7 positions match TRBD1. The CDR3 is made up of 14 amino acids. Germline CDR1 SGHRS, CDR2 YFSETQ. The CDR3 region is CASSLGGGYNEKFF. The DNA of the CDR3 is TGCGCCAGCAGCTTGGGAGGGGGCTACAATGAGAAGTTCTTC.

This clonotype was picked up many times. V usage is TRBV6-2 or TRBV6-3 and J usage is TRBJ2-1; unclear D gene. This CDR3 is 12 amino acids long. Trimming cost V 9 bases and J 2 bases, with 8 bases left between them. Germline V CDR1 and CDR2: MNHEY, SVGEGT. CDR3 sequence (DNA): TGTGCCAGTTCGCTCACCTACAATGAGCAGTTCTTC. Residues: CASSLTYNEQFF.

Comments on this clonotype: The junction does not match germline at one end; this may be a read error. The rearrangement joins TRBV5-1 to TRBJ1-1, with D unclear. Germline CDR1 SGHRS, CDR2 YFSETQ. This CDR3 spans 15 amino acids. The CDR3 loop is CAGSLEGVERTEAFF. CDR3 DNA: TGCGCCGGCAGCTTGGAAGGCGTCGAACGCACTGAAGCTTTCTTT.

This clonotype was observed a few times. The chain uses TRBV7-3 and TRBJ1-1; D uncertain. The CDR3 length is 14 residues. Germline CDR1 and CDR2: SGHTA and FQGTGA. V was trimmed by 5 bases and J by 4 bases, leaving 14 bases between them. The CDR3 protein is CASSLTSAGTEAFF. In DNA, the CDR3 is TGTGCCAGCAGCCTCACATCGGCAGGCACTGAAGCTTTCTTT.

Ten or more counts support this clonotype. V is TRBV6-1 and J is TRBJ2-7; D is ambiguous. CDR1 is MNHNS and CDR2 is SASEGT in the germline V gene. The ends were cut back, 3 bases at V and 5 bases at J, with 26 bases in the middle. The CDR3 extends over 18 amino acids. CDR3 DNA sequence: TGTGCCAGCAGTGAGCCTCCAAGACCCCCTCTTCTATATGACGAGCAGTACTTC. Its translation is CASSEPPRPPLLYDEQYF.